The 6 T cell receptor beta chains below were found in one sample sequenced in a study of T cell responses to AZD1222 COVID-19 vaccine. Using immunoSEQ multiplex PCR, the repertoire was profiled, and TCRdb retains in-frame clones only, with some absent. The data show roughly 97,000 clones, nearly 95% seen once. The sample in question was peripheral blood, obtained on day 0 of AZD1222 vaccination. The receptors stem from an adult in good health.

The chain uses TRBV4-2 and TRBJ1-4; D unresolved. This CDR3 has 14 amino acids. Germline V gives CDR1 LGHNA, CDR2 YNFKEQ. V lost 3 bases and J 2 bases, leaving 7 bases between the germline ends. The CDR3 coding sequence is TGTGCCAGCAGCCAGCCAATCACTAATGAAAAACTGTTTTTT. Residues: CASSQPITNEKLFF.

The chain couples TRBV2 to TRBJ2-3; 8 bases align to TRBD2. The CDR3 has 17 residues. J lost 3 bases, V lost 6 bases, and 14 bases had no gene match. Germline lookup yields CDR1 SNHLY and CDR2 FYNNEI. CDR3 sequence: CASSPTGGAGETDTQYF. The CDR3 DNA is TGTGCCAGCAGCCCCACGGGGGGAGCGGGAGAGACAGATACGCAGTATTTT.

The rearrangement uses TRBV19 and TRBJ2-7; 9 bases line up with TRBD1. Germline values: CDR1 LNHDA, CDR2 SQIVND (reference sequence). This CDR3 has 15 residues. Germline trimming cut 6 bases from V and 5 bases from J; bases unmatched to any gene: 11. This chain's CDR3 is CASSNGGTGLNEQYF. The DNA of the CDR3 is TGTGCCAGTAGCAACGGCGGGACAGGGCTCAACGAGCAGTACTTC.

The J gene is TRBJ2-5, the V gene TRBV3-1 (or the pseudogene TRBV3-2), with a weak D call TRBD1 (7 bases). Germline V gene data show CDR1 as LGHDT and CDR2 as YNNKEL (reference sequence). V lost 4 bases and J 6 bases, leaving 12 bases between the germline ends. The CDR3 contains 13 residues. The CDR3 DNA reads TGTGCCAGCAGCCCAGGGGGGTGGAAGACCCAGTACTTC. This translates into CASSPGGWKTQYF.

The CDR3 is CANLEGDTQYF. CDR3 sequence (DNA): TGTGCCAATCTAGAGGGAGATACGCAGTATTTT. This chain links TRBV11-2 with TRBJ2-3, with D perhaps matching TRBD2 (5 bases). In germline, CDR1 is SGHAT, CDR2 FQNNGV. Trimming took 10 bases from V and 5 from J, leaving 10 bases between them. The CDR3 runs to 11 residues.

CDR3: CASSLWGVSNYGYTF. CDR3 in DNA: TGTGCCAGCAGTCTTTGGGGGGTATCTAACTATGGCTACACCTTC. This chain connects TRBV28 to TRBJ1-2, with D possibly matching TRBD1 (5 bases). V lost 5 bases and J lost 0, with 13 bases in between. There are 15 residues in the CDR3. Germline-derived CDR1 and CDR2 are MDHEN and SYDVKM.